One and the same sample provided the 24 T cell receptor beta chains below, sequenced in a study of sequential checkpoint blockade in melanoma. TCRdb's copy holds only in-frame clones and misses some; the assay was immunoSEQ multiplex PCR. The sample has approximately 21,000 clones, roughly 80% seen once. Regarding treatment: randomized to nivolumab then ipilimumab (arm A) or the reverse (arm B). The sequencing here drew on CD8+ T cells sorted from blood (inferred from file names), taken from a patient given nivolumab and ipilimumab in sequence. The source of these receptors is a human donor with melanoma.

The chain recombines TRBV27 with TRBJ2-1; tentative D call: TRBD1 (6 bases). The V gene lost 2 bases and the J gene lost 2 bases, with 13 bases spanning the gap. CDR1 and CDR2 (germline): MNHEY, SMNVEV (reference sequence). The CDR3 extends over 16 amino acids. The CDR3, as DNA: TGTGCCAGCAGTTTAATGGGGGCCGGACCCTACAATGAGCAGTTCTTC. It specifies CASSLMGAGPYNEQFF.

The CDR3 region is CSVEELGTAPVIDTQYF. The CDR3 bases are TGCAGCGTTGAAGAGCTCGGGACAGCTCCCGTGATTGATACGCAGTATTTT. The genes are TRBV29-1 and TRBJ2-3, with TRBD1 identical over 7 bases. The CDR3 extends over 17 amino acids. Germline V gene data show CDR1 as SQVTM and CDR2 as ANQGSEA. The junction had 15 bases not matched to a gene; V was cut back by 0 bases and J by 6 bases.

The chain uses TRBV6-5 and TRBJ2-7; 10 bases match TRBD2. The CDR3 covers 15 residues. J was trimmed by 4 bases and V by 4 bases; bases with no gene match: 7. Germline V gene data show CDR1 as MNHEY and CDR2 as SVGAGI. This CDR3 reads CASSWDSGGRYEQYF. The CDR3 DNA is TGTGCCAGCAGTTGGGATAGCGGGGGGCGATACGAGCAGTACTTC.

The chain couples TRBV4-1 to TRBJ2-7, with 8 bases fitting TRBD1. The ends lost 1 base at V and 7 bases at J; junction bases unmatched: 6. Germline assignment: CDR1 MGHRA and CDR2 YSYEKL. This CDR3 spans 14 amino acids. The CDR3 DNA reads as TGCGCCAGCAGCCAAGGGACAGGGATTCGAGAGCAGTACTTC. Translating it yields CASSQGTGIREQYF.

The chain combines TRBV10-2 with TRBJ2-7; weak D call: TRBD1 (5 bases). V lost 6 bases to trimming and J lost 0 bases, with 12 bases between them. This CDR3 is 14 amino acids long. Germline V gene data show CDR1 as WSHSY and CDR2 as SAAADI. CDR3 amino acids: CASRAQVASYEQYF. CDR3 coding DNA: TGCGCCAGCAGGGCACAGGTCGCCTCCTACGAGCAGTACTTC.

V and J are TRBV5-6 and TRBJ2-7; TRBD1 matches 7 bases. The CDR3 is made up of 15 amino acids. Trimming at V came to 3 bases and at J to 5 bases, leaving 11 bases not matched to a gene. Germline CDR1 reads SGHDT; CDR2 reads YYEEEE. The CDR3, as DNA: TGTGCCAGCAGCTCCCCGCTTACTACAGGGGACGAGCAGTACTTC. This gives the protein CASSSPLTTGDEQYF.

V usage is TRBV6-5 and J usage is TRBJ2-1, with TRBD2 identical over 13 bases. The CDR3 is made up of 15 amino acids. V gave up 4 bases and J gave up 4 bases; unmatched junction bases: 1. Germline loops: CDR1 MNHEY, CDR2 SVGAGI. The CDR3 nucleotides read TGTGCCAGCAGTTTACTAGCGGGAGGGTACAATGAGCAGTTCTTC. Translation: CASSLLAGGYNEQFF.

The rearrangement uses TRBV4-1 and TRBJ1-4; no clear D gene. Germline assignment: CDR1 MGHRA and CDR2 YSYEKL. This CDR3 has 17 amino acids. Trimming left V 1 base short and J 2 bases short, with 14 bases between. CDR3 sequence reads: CASSQGSGTGTNEKLFF. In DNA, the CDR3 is TGCGCCAGCAGCCAAGGCTCAGGAACGGGGACTAATGAAAAACTGTTTTTT.

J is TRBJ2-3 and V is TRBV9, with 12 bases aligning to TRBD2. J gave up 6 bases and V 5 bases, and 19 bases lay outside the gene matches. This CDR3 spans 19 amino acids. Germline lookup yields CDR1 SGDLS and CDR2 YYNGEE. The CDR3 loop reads CASSDPSGGAGGLEDTQYF. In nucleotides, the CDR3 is TGTGCCAGCAGTGACCCTAGCGGGGGGGCAGGAGGACTTGAGGATACGCAGTATTTT.

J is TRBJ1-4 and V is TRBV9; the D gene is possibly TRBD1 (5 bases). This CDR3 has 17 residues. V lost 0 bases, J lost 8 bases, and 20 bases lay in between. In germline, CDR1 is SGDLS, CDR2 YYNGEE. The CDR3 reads CASSVGLIQGEKEKLFF. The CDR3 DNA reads TGTGCCAGCAGCGTAGGTCTCATTCAGGGTGAAAAGGAAAAACTGTTTTTT.

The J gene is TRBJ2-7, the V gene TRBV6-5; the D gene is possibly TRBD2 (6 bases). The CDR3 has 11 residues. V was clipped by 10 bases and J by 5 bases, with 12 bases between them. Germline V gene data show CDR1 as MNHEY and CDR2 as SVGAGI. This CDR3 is CATQWGDEQYF. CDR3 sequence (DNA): TGTGCCACCCAATGGGGGGACGAGCAGTACTTC.

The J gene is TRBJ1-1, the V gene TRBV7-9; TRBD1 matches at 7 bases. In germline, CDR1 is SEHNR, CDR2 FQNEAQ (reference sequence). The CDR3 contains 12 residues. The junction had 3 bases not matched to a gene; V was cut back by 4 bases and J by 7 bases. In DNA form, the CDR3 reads TGTGCCAGCAGCTCTCAGGGGGTTGAAGCTTTCTTT. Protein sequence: CASSSQGVEAFF.

The CDR3: CASSQEGTELETQYF. The CDR3, as DNA: TGCGCCAGCAGCCAAGAGGGGACAGAACTAGAGACCCAGTACTTC. The rearrangement joins TRBV4-1 to TRBJ2-5; 7 nucleotides match TRBD1. The length of the CDR3 is 15 residues. J was trimmed by 4 bases and V by 0 bases; bases with no gene match: 5. Germline assignment: CDR1 MGHRA and CDR2 YSYEKL.

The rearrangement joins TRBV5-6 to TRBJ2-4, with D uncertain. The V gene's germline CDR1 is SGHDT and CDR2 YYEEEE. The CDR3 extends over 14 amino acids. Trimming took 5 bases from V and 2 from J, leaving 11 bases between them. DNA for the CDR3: TGTGCCAGCAGACCCGGGTCTTCCAAAAACATTCAGTACTTC. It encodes CASRPGSSKNIQYF.

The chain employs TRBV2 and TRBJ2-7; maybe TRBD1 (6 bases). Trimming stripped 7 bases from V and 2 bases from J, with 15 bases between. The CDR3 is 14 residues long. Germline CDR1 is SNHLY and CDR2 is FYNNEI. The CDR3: CASILHGQTYEQYF. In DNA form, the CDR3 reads TGTGCCAGCATCCTACATGGACAGACCTACGAGCAGTACTTC.

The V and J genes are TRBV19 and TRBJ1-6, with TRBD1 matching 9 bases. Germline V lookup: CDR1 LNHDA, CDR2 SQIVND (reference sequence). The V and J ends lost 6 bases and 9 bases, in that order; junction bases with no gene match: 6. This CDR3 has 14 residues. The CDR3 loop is CASRGTGTRSPLHF. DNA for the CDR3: TGTGCCAGTAGGGGGACAGGGACGCGTTCACCCCTCCACTTT.

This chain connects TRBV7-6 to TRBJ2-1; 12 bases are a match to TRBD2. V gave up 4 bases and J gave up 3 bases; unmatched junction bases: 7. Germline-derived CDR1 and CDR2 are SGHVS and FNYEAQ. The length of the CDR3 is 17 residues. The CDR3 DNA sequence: TGTGCCAGCAGCTCAAATGGACTAGCGGGATTCTACAATGAGCAGTTCTTC. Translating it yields CASSSNGLAGFYNEQFF.

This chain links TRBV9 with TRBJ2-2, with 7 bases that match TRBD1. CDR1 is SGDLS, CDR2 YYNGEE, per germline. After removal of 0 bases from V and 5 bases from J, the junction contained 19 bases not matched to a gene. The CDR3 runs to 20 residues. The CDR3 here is CASSVDKTGLSKRITGELFF. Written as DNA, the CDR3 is TGTGCCAGCAGCGTAGATAAGACAGGGTTGAGCAAGCGGATAACCGGGGAGCTGTTTTTT.

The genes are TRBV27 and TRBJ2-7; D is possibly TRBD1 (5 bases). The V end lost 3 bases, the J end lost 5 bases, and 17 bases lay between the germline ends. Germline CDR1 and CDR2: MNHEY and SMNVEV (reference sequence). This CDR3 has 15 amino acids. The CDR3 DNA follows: TGTGCCAGCAGTTTTTTTCAGGGTTCGATACACGAGCAGTACTTC. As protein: CASSFFQGSIHEQYF.

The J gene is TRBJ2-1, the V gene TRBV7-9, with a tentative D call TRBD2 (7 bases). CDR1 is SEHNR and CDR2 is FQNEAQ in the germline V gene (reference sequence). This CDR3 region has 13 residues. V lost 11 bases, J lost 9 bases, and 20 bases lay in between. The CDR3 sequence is CAPGGQKDSEQFF. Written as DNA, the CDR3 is TGTGCCCCCGGGGGGCAGAAAGACAGTGAGCAGTTCTTC.

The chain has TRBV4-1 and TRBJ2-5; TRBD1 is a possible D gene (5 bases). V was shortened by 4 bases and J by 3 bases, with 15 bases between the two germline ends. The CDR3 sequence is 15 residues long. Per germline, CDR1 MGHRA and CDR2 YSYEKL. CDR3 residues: CASSPRQTLKETQYF. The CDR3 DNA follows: TGCGCCAGCAGCCCCCGACAGACTCTAAAAGAGACCCAGTACTTC.

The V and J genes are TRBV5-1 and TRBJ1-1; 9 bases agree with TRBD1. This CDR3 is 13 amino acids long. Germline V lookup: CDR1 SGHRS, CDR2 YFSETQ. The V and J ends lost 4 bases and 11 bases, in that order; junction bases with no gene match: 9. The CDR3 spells CASSPWTGEYAFF. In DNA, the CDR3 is TGCGCCAGCAGCCCTTGGACAGGGGAGTACGCTTTCTTT.

The CDR3 sequence: CASSSGLAEWSSYNEQFF. CDR3 nucleotides: TGTGCCAGCAGTTCAGGACTAGCGGAGTGGAGCTCCTACAATGAGCAGTTCTTC. V gene TRBV27 combines with J gene TRBJ2-1; 10 bases are a match to TRBD2. V shed 4 bases and J 0 bases; nucleotides not matched to a gene: 9. Per germline, CDR1 MNHEY and CDR2 SMNVEV (reference sequence). The CDR3 totals 18 residues.

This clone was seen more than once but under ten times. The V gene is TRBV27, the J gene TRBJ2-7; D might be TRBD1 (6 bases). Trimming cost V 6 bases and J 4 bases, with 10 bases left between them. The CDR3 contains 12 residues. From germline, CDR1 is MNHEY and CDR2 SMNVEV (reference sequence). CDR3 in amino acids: CASSRTGYEQYF. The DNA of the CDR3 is TGTGCCAGCAGCCGAACAGGGTACGAGCAGTACTTC.